The 21 T cell receptor beta chains given below trace back to one sample, sequenced in a study of OX40 agonist ivuxolimab in advanced cancers. The repertoire was sequenced with immunoSEQ multiplex PCR; TCRdb's copy has only in-frame clones and lacks some. Altogether over 45,000 clones are present, roughly 84% being singletons, with the ten largest covering roughly 0.6%. Material: CD4+ or CD8+ T cells sorted from blood, obtained in a trial of the OX40 agonist ivuxolimab. These receptors originate from an adult with an advanced solid tumor such as melanoma, head and neck, liver or kidney cancer.

The V and J genes are TRBV5-4 and TRBJ2-2; D unclear. Deletions cut 4 bases from V and 4 bases from J, with 14 bases between. This CDR3 has 15 residues. CDR1 and CDR2 (germline): SGHNT, YYREEE (reference sequence). CDR3 DNA sequence: TGTGCCAGCAGCCCAAGAGCCCCCGGCACCGGGGAGCTGTTTTTT. Translating gives CASSPRAPGTGELFF.

This chain connects TRBV7-6 to TRBJ2-7; no clear D gene. This CDR3 is built from 15 residues. From germline, CDR1 is SGHVS and CDR2 FNYEAQ. The V end was cut by 0 bases, the J end by 3 bases, with 12 bases between. CDR3 DNA: TGTGCCAGCAGCTTAGCGCCTGACCGCAGCTACGAGCAGTACTTC. Its protein product is CASSLAPDRSYEQYF.

The chain is built from TRBV7-6 and TRBJ2-3; 8 nucleotides match TRBD1. The CDR3 consists of 15 residues. Trimming took 4 bases from V and 2 from J; bases not matched to a gene: 5. Germline CDR1 reads SGHVS; CDR2 reads FNYEAQ. CDR3 bases: TGTGCCAGCAGCTCGTGGACAGGGAACACAGATACGCAGTATTTT. Encoded protein: CASSSWTGNTDTQYF.

V and J are TRBV4-3 and TRBJ2-7; the D is unclear. The CDR3 length is 15 residues. V was pared by 0 bases and J by 2 bases, with 11 bases between. Germline lookup yields CDR1 LGHNA and CDR2 YSLEER. The CDR3 region has the DNA TGCGCCAGCAGCCAAGATAGGCAGGTACCCTACGAGCAGTACTTC. Residues: CASSQDRQVPYEQYF.

The chain employs TRBV5-8 and TRBJ1-4, with D hard to call. Germline V gene sequence: CDR1 SGHTS, CDR2 YDEGEE. Between the trimmed V and J ends, which lost 4 bases and 3 bases, there was a span of 16 bases. This CDR3 is built from 16 residues. The CDR3 DNA reads as TGTGCCAGCAGCCCCCCAAGGGCACCTTCTAATGAAAAACTGTTTTTT. Translating gives CASSPPRAPSNEKLFF.

This chain joins TRBV9 and TRBJ1-3; D unresolved. The V and J ends lost 0 bases and 4 bases respectively, with 5 bases between them. The CDR3 covers 13 residues. Germline lookup yields CDR1 SGDLS and CDR2 YYNGEE. Written as DNA, the CDR3 is TGTGCCAGCAGCGTAGAGGGAGGAAACACCATATATTTT. It is translated as CASSVEGGNTIYF.

CDR3 nucleotides: TGTGCCAGCAGCTTAACGGCCCGGGACAGTACTAACTATGGCTACACCTTC. It is translated as CASSLTARDSTNYGYTF. V gene TRBV13 combines with J gene TRBJ1-2, with 7 bases aligning to TRBD1. The germline CDR1 and CDR2 sequences are PRHDT and FYEKMQ (reference sequence). Trimming at V came to 2 bases and at J to 0 bases, leaving 9 bases not matched to a gene. This CDR3 has 17 residues.

The chain links TRBV30 to TRBJ1-1, with a tentative D call TRBD1 (6 bases). Germline V CDR1 and CDR2: GTSNPN, SVGIG (reference sequence). Trimming took off 3 bases at V and 1 base at J, with 9 bases between the two ends. The CDR3 is made up of 13 amino acids. The CDR3 region is CAWRQQGNTEAFF. DNA for the CDR3: TGTGCCTGGAGGCAACAGGGGAACACTGAAGCTTTCTTT.

The chain uses TRBV9 and TRBJ1-1; maybe TRBD1 (6 bases). In germline, CDR1 is SGDLS, CDR2 YYNGEE. V dropped 0 bases and J dropped 7 bases, with 10 bases sitting between them. The CDR3 is 13 amino acids. The CDR3 spells CASSVGGRNEAFF. The DNA for the CDR3 is TGTGCCAGCAGCGTAGGGGGGCGTAATGAAGCTTTCTTT.

This chain uses TRBV5-4 with TRBJ2-2; weak D call: TRBD1 (6 bases). The V gene's germline CDR1 is SGHNT and CDR2 YYREEE (reference sequence). V shed 5 bases and J shed 7 bases, with 15 bases lying between them. The CDR3 has 14 residues. This chain's CDR3 is CASSSVAGDGELFF. The CDR3 coding sequence is TGTGCCAGCAGTTCGGTTGCAGGGGACGGGGAGCTGTTTTTT.

This chain connects TRBV6-1 to TRBJ2-5; D possibly uses TRBD1 or TRBD2 (6 bases each). This CDR3 is built from 15 residues. Germline CDR1 MNHNS, CDR2 SASEGT. With 5 bases removed from V and 5 bases from J, the gap between germline ends came to 18 bases. CDR3 nucleotides: TGTGCCAGCAGTCTGGGGGGCAGGTTGGGTGAGACCCAGTACTTC. This encodes CASSLGGRLGETQYF.

This chain connects TRBV6-5 to TRBJ1-6; D possibly corresponds to TRBD1 (6 bases). Looked up from germline, CDR1 is MNHEY and CDR2 is SVGAGI. The CDR3 extends over 14 amino acids. V was pared by 2 bases and J by 10 bases, with 12 bases between. The CDR3 is CASSYTGQGSPLHF. The CDR3 DNA follows: TGTGCCAGCAGTTACACAGGGCAGGGATCACCCCTCCACTTT.

V is TRBV7-2 and J is TRBJ2-7, with 13 positions matching TRBD2. The germline V gene has CDR1 SGHTA and CDR2 FQGNSA. Trimming removed 5 bases from V and 6 bases from J; junction bases left unmatched: 7. CDR3 length: 15 amino acids. DNA of the CDR3: TGTGCCAGCAGCCGGACTAGCGGGGGCCCCGGCGAGCAGTACTTC. It is translated as CASSRTSGGPGEQYF.

The CDR3 here is CASPWGGSYGYTF. CDR3 in DNA: TGTGCCTCCCCTTGGGGGGGAAGCTATGGCTACACCTTC. The chain uses TRBV30 and TRBJ1-2, with D maybe TRBD1 (5 bases). With 7 bases removed from V and 4 bases from J, the gap between germline ends came to 16 bases. The CDR3 spans 13 residues. Looked up from germline, CDR1 is GTSNPN and CDR2 is SVGIG (reference sequence).

This clone was seen once. The chain recombines TRBV11-2 with TRBJ2-5; D possibly matches TRBD1 or TRBD2 (5 bases each). V dropped 5 bases and J dropped 1 base, with 11 bases sitting between them. Germline CDR1 and CDR2: SGHAT and FQNNGV. The CDR3 has 14 residues. The CDR3 sequence: CASSLGRLQETQYF. CDR3 sequence (DNA): TGTGCCAGCAGCCTGGGACGGCTCCAAGAGACCCAGTACTTC.

CDR3 region: CASGDWNSGNTIYF. The CDR3 region has the DNA TGTGCCAGCGGGGACTGGAACTCTGGAAACACCATATATTTT. The chain recombines TRBV28 with TRBJ1-3; maybe TRBD1 (5 bases). The CDR3 has 14 amino acids. The V end lost 8 bases, the J end lost 0 bases, and 11 bases lay between the germline ends. Germline V gene data show CDR1 as MDHEN and CDR2 as SYDVKM.

The chain couples TRBV7-2 to TRBJ2-7; TRBD1 might be the D (7 bases). Trimming took 5 bases from V and 1 from J, leaving 12 bases between them. The CDR3 contains 14 residues. From germline, CDR1 is SGHTA and CDR2 FQGNSA. CDR3 in DNA: TGTGCCAGCAGCGGCGGGACAGCTTCCTACGAGCAGTACTTC. Translated, it gives CASSGGTASYEQYF.

The CDR3 protein is CASSAGGWTDTQYF. The CDR3 DNA reads TGTGCCAGCAGCGCCGGGGGTTGGACAGATACGCAGTATTTT. V gene TRBV9 combines with J gene TRBJ2-3; tentative D call: TRBD2 (6 bases). The CDR3 spans 14 residues. V lost 3 bases, J lost 3 bases, and 11 bases lay in between. The V gene's germline CDR1 is SGDLS and CDR2 YYNGEE.

The chain employs TRBV10-3 and TRBJ1-5; 7 bases line up with TRBD1. J was trimmed by 8 bases and V by 0 bases; bases with no gene match: 4. CDR1 is ENHRY, CDR2 SYGVKD, per germline. The CDR3 has 14 residues. The CDR3 is CAISESTGLEPQHF. CDR3 sequence (DNA): TGTGCCATCAGTGAGTCGACAGGGTTGGAGCCCCAGCATTTT.

The chain recombines TRBV9 with TRBJ1-1; D ambiguous. V was shortened by 4 bases and J by 2 bases, with 9 bases between the two germline ends. CDR1 is SGDLS, CDR2 YYNGEE, per germline. CDR3 length: 13 residues. DNA of the CDR3: TGTGCCAGCAGCCCGAGCCCCAACACTGAAGCTTTCTTT. It specifies CASSPSPNTEAFF.

The chain joins TRBV30 to TRBJ2-2, with 7 positions matching TRBD2. Germline CDR1 reads GTSNPN; CDR2 reads SVGIG (reference sequence). Unmatched junction bases numbered 15, after V lost 2 bases and J lost 0 bases. CDR3 length equals 19 residues. The CDR3 region has the DNA TGTGCCTGGAGTCCACCCTGGGGAGCGGGGACCACGAACACCGGGGAGCTGTTTTTT. This translates into CAWSPPWGAGTTNTGELFF.